Below, 5 T cell receptor beta chains from the same sample are listed, as sequenced in a study of blood T cell repertoires in COVID-19. Generated by immunoSEQ multiplex PCR, the TCRdb table keeps only in-frame clones and is missing some. In the table there are approximately 210,000 clones, 81% of which are singletons. The sequencing sample was made of PBMCs or T cells enriched from blood (not recorded which). The receptor source for this set is a woman aged 45-60 years with acute COVID-19.

With regard to this clone: This sample includes further DNA sequences coding for the same CDR3. The chain links TRBV6-5 to TRBJ1-2, with 7 bases lining up with TRBD1. Unmatched junction bases numbered 0, after V lost 6 bases and J lost 2 bases. This CDR3 is built from 12 residues. Germline-derived CDR1 and CDR2 are MNHEY and SVGAGI. The DNA of the CDR3 is TGTGCCAGCAGGACAGGGAACTATGGCTACACCTTC. Its translation is CASRTGNYGYTF.

This chain connects TRBV12-3 or TRBV12-4 to TRBJ1-6; 7 bases match TRBD1. There are 13 residues in the CDR3. After removal of 7 bases from V and 5 bases from J, the junction contained 2 bases not matched to a gene. CDR3 coding DNA: TGTGCCAGCACAGGGGGAAATAATTCACCCCTCCACTTT. Encoded protein: CASTGGNNSPLHF.

The rearrangement links TRBV5-1 to TRBJ1-6, with D perhaps matching TRBD1 (5 bases). Trimming took off 0 bases at V and 6 bases at J, with 13 bases between the two ends. CDR3 length: 16 residues. CDR1 is SGHRS, CDR2 YFSETQ, per germline. The DNA for the CDR3 is TGCGCCAGCAGCTTGGGGGCGGGGGGAAGTAATTCACCCCTCCACTTT. Translation: CASSLGAGGSNSPLHF.

This clone was seen once. The CDR3 nucleotides are TGCAGTGCTAGTTACAGGGCCACCTCCAGCGATACGCAGTATTTT. This encodes CSASYRATSSDTQYF. The chain couples TRBV20-1 to TRBJ2-3; the D gene is possibly TRBD1 (6 bases). The germline V gene has CDR1 DFQATT and CDR2 SNEGSKA (reference sequence). Trimming removed 3 bases at V and 6 bases at J, with 19 bases between. The CDR3 runs 15 residues.

This clone occurred a few times. This chain links TRBV28 with TRBJ1-4; maybe TRBD1 (5 bases). This CDR3 has 13 amino acids. V was clipped by 7 bases and J by 8 bases, with 14 bases between them. Germline loops: CDR1 MDHEN, CDR2 SYDVKM. CDR3 protein: CASTGLGVEKLFF. The CDR3 region has the DNA TGTGCCAGCACGGGACTCGGGGTAGAAAAACTGTTTTTT.